These 25 T cell receptor beta chains were all obtained from the same sample, sequenced in a study of shared clonotypes between healthy human individuals. Sequencing was performed with immunoSEQ multiplex PCR; in TCRdb, only in-frame clones are kept and a portion is missing. The sample has roughly 700,000 clones; less than 85% are singletons. The material sequenced was memory CD4+ T cells sorted from blood. Subset in this sample: CD45RA-negative fraction. These receptors were taken from a woman aged 25 to 39 in good health.

This chain links TRBV5-1 with TRBJ1-2; 7 bases match TRBD1. V was pared by 3 bases and J by 7 bases, with 12 bases of the junction left unmatched. The CDR3 runs 15 residues. The germline V gene encodes CDR1 SGHRS and CDR2 YFSETQ. The CDR3 region is CASSSGGDRSSGYTF. In nucleotides, the CDR3 is TGCGCCAGCAGCTCCGGGGGGGACAGATCGTCTGGCTACACCTTC.

The chain links TRBV5-6 to TRBJ1-6; D gene uncertain. The CDR3 spans 14 residues. Trimming left V 7 bases short and J 0 bases short, with 8 bases between. Germline loops: CDR1 SGHDT, CDR2 YYEEEE. CDR3 coding DNA: TGTGCCAGCGGACGGTTCTCCTATAATTCACCCCTCCACTTT. Amino acid sequence: CASGRFSYNSPLHF.

The J gene is TRBJ1-4, the V gene TRBV27; D remains unclear. The V end was cut by 2 bases, the J end by 7 bases, with 14 bases between. This CDR3 is 15 amino acids long. CDR1 is MNHEY and CDR2 is SMNVEV in the germline V gene (reference sequence). CDR3 region: CASSLRGSGSEKLFF. The CDR3, as DNA: TGTGCCAGCAGTTTACGGGGATCCGGCAGTGAAAAACTGTTTTTT.

The chain uses TRBV7-9 and TRBJ2-7, with D perhaps TRBD1 or TRBD2 (7 bases each). Deletions cut 5 bases from V and 3 bases from J, with 17 bases between. The CDR3 sequence is 15 residues long. Germline V gene lookup returns CDR1 SEHNR and CDR2 FQNEAQ (reference sequence). The chain's CDR3 is CASSRGGDRGYEQYF. The CDR3 nucleotides read TGTGCCAGCAGCCGAGGGGGGGACAGAGGCTACGAGCAGTACTTC.

CDR3 sequence (DNA): TGTGCCAGCAGCTTGTTCAGCCTCTACAATGAGCAGTTCTTC. This codes for CASSLFSLYNEQFF. The chain couples TRBV5-4 to TRBJ2-1; no definite D call. CDR3 size: 14 residues. The germline V and J ends were trimmed by 1 base and 3 bases, with 8 bases remaining between them. Germline V gene sequence: CDR1 SGHNT, CDR2 YYREEE (reference sequence).

This chain connects TRBV19 to TRBJ2-5, with 9 bases fitting TRBD2. The J call may be in error: the DNA end matches TRBJ2-7 better. Looked up from germline, CDR1 is LNHDA and CDR2 is SQIVND (reference sequence). CDR3 size: 15 residues. This chain's CDR3 is CASSLSGSRIYEQYF. The CDR3 DNA sequence: TGTGCCAGTAGTCTTAGCGGGAGCAGGATCTACGAGCAGTACTTC.

This clone was observed a few times. The DNA for the CDR3 is TGTGCCAGCAGCCCCAGGGACCGATCCTACGAGCAGTACTTC. Translation: CASSPRDRSYEQYF. The gene calls are TRBV11-1 and TRBJ2-7; D assignment may be TRBD1 or TRBD2 (5 bases each). V shed 5 bases and J shed 1 base, with 12 bases lying between them. This CDR3 comprises 14 residues. CDR1 and CDR2 from the germline V gene are SGHAT and FQDESV (reference sequence).

The chain is built from TRBV6-4 and TRBJ2-1; TRBD2 aligns across 9 bases. The CDR3 spans 13 residues. Germline loops: CDR1 MRHNA, CDR2 SNTAGT. V dropped 0 bases and J dropped 11; count of bases not matched to a gene: 2. In DNA, the CDR3 is TGTGCCAGCAGTGACTCCGGGACTAGCAAGCAGTTCTTC. The encoded protein is CASSDSGTSKQFF.

Remarks on this clone: One end of the junction is discordant with germline, which a read error may explain. This specimen includes other DNA sequences encoding the same CDR3. The rearrangement uses TRBV30 and TRBJ2-3, with 9 bases matching TRBD2. The CDR3 covers 15 residues. The germline gives CDR1 GTSNPN, CDR2 SVGIG (reference sequence). The CDR3, as DNA: TGTGCTTGGAGTAGCCTAGCGGGGAATTTGGATACGCAGTATTTT. The encoded protein is CAWSSLAGNLDTQYF.

V usage is TRBV5-1 and J usage is TRBJ1-1; D gene unclear. Germline loops: CDR1 SGHRS, CDR2 YFSETQ. Trimming stripped 0 bases from V and 1 base from J, with 7 bases between. The CDR3 is 14 amino acids. This chain's CDR3 is CASSLVRSNTEAFF. The CDR3 region has the DNA TGCGCCAGCAGCTTGGTGCGGTCGAACACTGAAGCTTTCTTT.

The rearrangement uses TRBV19 and TRBJ1-5; possible D gene TRBD1, 6 bases. V lost 5 bases, J lost 6 bases, and 20 bases lay in between. Germline-derived CDR1 and CDR2 are LNHDA and SQIVND (reference sequence). There are 16 residues in the CDR3. CDR3 in DNA: TGTGCCAGTAGTCCCCGGACAGAGCCAGCGAGTCAGCCCCAGCATTTT. Translating it yields CASSPRTEPASQPQHF.

This chain connects TRBV19 to TRBJ2-7; D is ambiguous. The V gene lost 1 base and the J gene lost 2 bases, with 6 bases spanning the gap. Germline CDR1 reads LNHDA; CDR2 reads SQIVND (reference sequence). The CDR3 consists of 13 residues. The CDR3 reads CASSIGVPYEQYF. CDR3 in DNA: TGTGCCAGTAGTATAGGAGTGCCCTACGAGCAGTACTTC.

This clone showed up many times. This rearrangement joins TRBV7-9 to TRBJ1-3; D is ambiguous. This CDR3 region has 18 residues. CDR1 and CDR2 (germline): SEHNR, FQNEAQ (reference sequence). V dropped 4 bases and J dropped 4 bases, with 23 bases sitting between them. CDR3 region: CASSSPQRRVTTGNTIYF. The CDR3 coding sequence is TGTGCCAGCAGCTCCCCGCAGAGGCGGGTCACCACCGGAAACACCATATATTTT. Supplemented by reference TRBV7-9 and TRBJ1-3, the full variable domain reads DTGVSQNPRHKITKRGQNVTFRCDPISEHNRLYWYRQTLGQGPEFLTYFQNEAQLEKSRLLSDRFSAERPKGSFSTLEIQRTEQGDSAMYLCASSSPQRRVTTGNTIYFGEGSWLTVV.

The chain uses TRBV9 and TRBJ1-1, with no clear D. The CDR3 consists of 13 residues. In germline, CDR1 is SGDLS, CDR2 YYNGEE. V dropped 3 bases and J dropped 1 base, with 7 bases sitting between them. DNA for the CDR3: TGTGCCAGCAGCGGAGGCAGGAACACTGAAGCTTTCTTT. The encoded protein is CASSGGRNTEAFF.

The chain couples TRBV7-2 to TRBJ1-3; D unresolved. Germline V gene data show CDR1 as SGHTA and CDR2 as FQGNSA. Trimming stripped 5 bases from V and 5 bases from J, with 16 bases between. This CDR3 is built from 15 residues. The DNA of the CDR3 is TGTGCCAGCAGCCCCACGACCTGGGCCAGAAACACCATATATTTT. Translated, it gives CASSPTTWARNTIYF.

V and J are TRBV18 and TRBJ1-1, with a weak D call TRBD1 (6 bases). V was trimmed by 6 bases and J by 0 bases, leaving 17 bases between them. CDR3 size: 16 residues. Germline CDR1 KGHSH, CDR2 LQKENI. The CDR3 loop reads CASSTQGAGMNTEAFF. DNA for the CDR3: TGTGCCAGCTCGACACAGGGAGCAGGAATGAACACTGAAGCTTTCTTT.

This sequence joins TRBV11-2 and TRBJ2-2; TRBD2 matches 14 bases. The length of the CDR3 is 16 residues. Germline trimming cut 6 bases from V and 6 bases from J; bases unmatched to any gene: 6. Per the germline V gene, CDR1 is SGHAT and CDR2 is FQNNGV. CDR3 in amino acids: CASSRGLAGGPGELFF. Written as DNA, the CDR3 is TGTGCCAGCAGTCGCGGACTAGCGGGAGGACCCGGGGAGCTGTTTTTT. The entire variable domain, with the rest obtained from reference TRBV11-2 and TRBJ2-2, is as follows: EAGVAQSPRYKIIEKRQSVAFWCNPISGHATLYWYQQILGQGPKLLIQFQNNGVVDDSQLPKDRFSAERLKGVDSTLKIQPAKLEDSAVYLCASSRGLAGGPGELFFGEGSRLTVL.

This clone has just one count. The gene calls are TRBV28 and TRBJ2-5; 9 positions match TRBD2. After removal of 7 bases from V and 3 bases from J, the junction contained 0 bases not matched to a gene. Per germline, CDR1 MDHEN and CDR2 SYDVKM. This CDR3 is 12 amino acids long. CDR3: CASTSGKETQYF. DNA of the CDR3: TGTGCCAGCACTAGCGGGAAAGAGACCCAGTACTTC.

A note on this clone: This sample includes further DNA sequences coding for the same CDR3. The rearrangement links TRBV5-1 to TRBJ2-7, with 8 positions matching TRBD1. V was clipped by 4 bases and J by 1 base; unmatched bases: 1. This CDR3 has 13 residues. CDR1 and CDR2 (germline): SGHRS, YFSETQ. The CDR3 is CASSRQGSYEQYF. CDR3 bases: TGCGCCAGCAGCCGACAGGGGTCCTACGAGCAGTACTTC.

The V and J genes are TRBV7-9 and TRBJ1-1; a weak D match, TRBD1 (6 bases). V was clipped by 1 base and J by 5 bases, with 23 bases between them. There are 18 residues in the CDR3. Germline V gives CDR1 SEHNR, CDR2 FQNEAQ (reference sequence). The CDR3 coding sequence is TGTGCCAGCAGCTTAGAGGGCCGGGGGCTATCGTTTGGGACTGAAGCTTTCTTT. The encoded protein is CASSLEGRGLSFGTEAFF.

Concerning this clone: Given a much more abundant clone one base away, this may be a read error. This sequence joins TRBV28 and TRBJ1-5; D is unclear. Germline CDR1 and CDR2: MDHEN and SYDVKM. CDR3 length equals 13 residues. The CDR3 DNA is TGTGCCAGCAGATTATATAGCAATCAGCCCCAGCATTTT. This translates into CASRLYSNQPQHF.

The sample holds a few counts of this clone. The genes are TRBV4-1 and TRBJ1-2, with a tentative D call TRBD1 (6 bases). V lost 1 base, J lost 8 bases, and 20 bases lay in between. Germline CDR1 and CDR2: MGHRA and YSYEKL. The CDR3 consists of 16 residues. The CDR3 sequence is CASSQVGRTAKAGYTF. The CDR3 coding sequence is TGCGCCAGCAGCCAAGTTGGCCGGACAGCAAAAGCGGGCTACACCTTC.

In this sample, this clone turned up a few times. The rearrangement joins TRBV7-9 to TRBJ2-5, with TRBD2 matching 10 bases. Trimming at V came to 0 bases and at J to 2 bases, leaving 3 bases not matched to a gene. The germline V gene has CDR1 SEHNR and CDR2 FQNEAQ (reference sequence). The CDR3 loop spans 16 amino acids. The CDR3 region has the DNA TGTGCCAGCAGCTTAGCCGGACTAGCGGCTCAAGAGACCCAGTACTTC. Translating gives CASSLAGLAAQETQYF.

This sequence joins TRBV5-4 and TRBJ1-2; perhaps TRBD1 as D (5 bases). This CDR3 comprises 14 residues. V lost 2 bases and J lost 7, with 15 bases in between. Germline CDR1 and CDR2: SGHNT and YYREEE (reference sequence). The CDR3 here is CASSFLGGRSGYTF. In DNA form, the CDR3 reads TGTGCCAGCAGCTTCCTCGGGGGGAGGTCTGGCTACACCTTC. Combining the CDR3 with reference TRBV5-4 and TRBJ1-2 gives the whole variable domain ETGVTQSPTHLIKTRGQQVTLRCSSQSGHNTVSWYQQALGQGPQFIFQYYREEENGRGNFPPRFSGLQFPNYSSELNVNALELDDSALYLCASSFLGGRSGYTFGSGTRLTVV.

The chain is built from TRBV4-1 and TRBJ2-4; no clear D. Germline CDR1 and CDR2: MGHRA and YSYEKL. Trimming removed 1 base at V and 8 bases at J, with 15 bases between. The CDR3 is 15 residues long. The CDR3 DNA is TGCGCCAGCAGCCAAGCAGGCGGCCAACCGCACATTCAGTACTTC. Translation gives CASSQAGGQPHIQYF.